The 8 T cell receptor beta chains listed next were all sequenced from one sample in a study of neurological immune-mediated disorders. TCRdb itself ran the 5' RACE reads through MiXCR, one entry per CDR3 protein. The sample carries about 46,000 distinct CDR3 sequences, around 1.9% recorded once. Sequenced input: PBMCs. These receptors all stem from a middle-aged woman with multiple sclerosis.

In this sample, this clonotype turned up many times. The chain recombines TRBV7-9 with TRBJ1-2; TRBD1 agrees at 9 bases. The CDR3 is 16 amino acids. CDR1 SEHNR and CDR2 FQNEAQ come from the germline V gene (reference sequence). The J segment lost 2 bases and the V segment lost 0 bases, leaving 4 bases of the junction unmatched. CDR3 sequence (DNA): TGTGCCAGCAGCTTAGCCCCGGGACAGGGAAACTATGGCTACACCTTC. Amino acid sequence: CASSLAPGQGNYGYTF.

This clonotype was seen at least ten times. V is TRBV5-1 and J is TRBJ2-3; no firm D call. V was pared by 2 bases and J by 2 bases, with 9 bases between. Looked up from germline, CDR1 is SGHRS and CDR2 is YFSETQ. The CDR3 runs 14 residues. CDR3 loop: CASSFLDPTDTQYF. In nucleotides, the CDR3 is TGCGCCAGCAGCTTCTTGGACCCCACAGATACGCAGTATTTT.

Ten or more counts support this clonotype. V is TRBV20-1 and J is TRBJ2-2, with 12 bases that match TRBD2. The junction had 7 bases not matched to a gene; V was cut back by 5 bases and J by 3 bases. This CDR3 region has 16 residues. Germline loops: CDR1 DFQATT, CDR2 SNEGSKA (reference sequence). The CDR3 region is CSALAGGPEDTGELFF. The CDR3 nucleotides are TGCAGTGCTCTAGCGGGGGGGCCGGAGGACACCGGGGAGCTGTTTTTT.

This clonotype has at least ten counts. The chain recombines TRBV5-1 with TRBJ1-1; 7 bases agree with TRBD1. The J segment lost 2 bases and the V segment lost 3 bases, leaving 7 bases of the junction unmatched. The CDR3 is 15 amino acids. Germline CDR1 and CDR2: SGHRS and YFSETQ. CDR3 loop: CASSSGTASNTEAFF. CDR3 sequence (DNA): TGCGCCAGCAGCTCGGGGACAGCATCAAACACTGAAGCTTTCTTT.

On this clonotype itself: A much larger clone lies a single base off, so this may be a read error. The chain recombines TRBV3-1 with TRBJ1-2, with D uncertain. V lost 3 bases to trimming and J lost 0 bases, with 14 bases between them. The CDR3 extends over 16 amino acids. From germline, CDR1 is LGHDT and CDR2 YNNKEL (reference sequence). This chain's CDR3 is CASSQSQRAANYGYTF. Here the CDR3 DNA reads TGTGCCAGCAGCCAGTCACAGCGAGCGGCTAACTATGGCTACACCTTC.

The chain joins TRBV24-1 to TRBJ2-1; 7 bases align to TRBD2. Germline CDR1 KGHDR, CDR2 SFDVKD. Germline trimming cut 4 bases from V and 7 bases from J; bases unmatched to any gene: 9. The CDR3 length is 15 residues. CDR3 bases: TGTGCCACCAGTGACCCGGGGACTAACCCTAATGAGCAGTTCTTC. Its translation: CATSDPGTNPNEQFF.

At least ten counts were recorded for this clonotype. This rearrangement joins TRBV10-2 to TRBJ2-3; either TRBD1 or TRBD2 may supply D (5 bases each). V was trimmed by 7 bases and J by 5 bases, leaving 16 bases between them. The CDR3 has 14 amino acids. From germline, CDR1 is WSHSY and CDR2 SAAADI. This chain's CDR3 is CASIGTSLLDTQYF. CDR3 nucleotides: TGCGCCAGCATCGGGACCTCACTACTAGATACGCAGTATTTT.

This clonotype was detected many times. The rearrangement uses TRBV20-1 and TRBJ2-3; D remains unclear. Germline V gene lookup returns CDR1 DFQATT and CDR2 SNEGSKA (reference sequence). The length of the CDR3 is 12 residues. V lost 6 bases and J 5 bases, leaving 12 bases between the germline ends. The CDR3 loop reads CSAKPGGDTQYF. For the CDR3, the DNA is TGCAGTGCAAAACCGGGCGGAGATACGCAGTATTTT.